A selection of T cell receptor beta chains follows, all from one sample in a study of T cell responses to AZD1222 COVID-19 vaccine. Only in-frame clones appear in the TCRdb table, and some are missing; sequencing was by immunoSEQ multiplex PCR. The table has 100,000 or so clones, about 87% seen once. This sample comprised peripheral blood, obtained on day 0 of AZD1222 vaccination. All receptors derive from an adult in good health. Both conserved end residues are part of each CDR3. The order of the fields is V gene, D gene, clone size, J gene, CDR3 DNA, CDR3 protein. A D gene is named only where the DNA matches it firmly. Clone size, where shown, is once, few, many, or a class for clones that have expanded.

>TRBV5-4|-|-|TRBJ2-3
TGTGCCAGCAGCGAAAAAAAGTTCGGGGGAGATACGCAGTATTTT
CASSEKKFGGDTQYF
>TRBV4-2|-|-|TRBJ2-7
TGTGCCAGCAGCCAAGTCATAGGGACCTCGCACGAGCAGTACTTC
CASSQVIGTSHEQYF
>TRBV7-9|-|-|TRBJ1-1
TGTGCCAGCAGCTTACTTTACACTGAAGCTTTCTTT
CASSLLYTEAFF
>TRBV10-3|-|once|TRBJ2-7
TGTGCCATCAGTAACGGTGGAAATGGTGCCGAGCAGTACTTC
CAISNGGNGAEQYF
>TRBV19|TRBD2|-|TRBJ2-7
TGTGCCAGTAGTATGGGGACTAGCTTCTACGAGCAGTACTTC
CASSMGTSFYEQYF
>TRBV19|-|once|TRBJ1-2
TGTGCCACCGCGGGGGGGTCTAACTATGGCTACACCTTC
CATAGGSNYGYTF
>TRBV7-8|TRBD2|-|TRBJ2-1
TGTGCCAGCAGCTTCATAGTCGGCCTAGCGGGATATCTCGCCTACAATGAGCAGTTCTTC
CASSFIVGLAGYLAYNEQFF
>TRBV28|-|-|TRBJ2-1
TGTGCCAGCAGTGTAGAGAGAAACCAGTTCTTC
CASSVERNQFF
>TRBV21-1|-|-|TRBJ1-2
TGTGCCAGCAGCAAAAATCAGCATGGGGGCGCCGATGGCTACACCTTC
CASSKNQHGGADGYTF
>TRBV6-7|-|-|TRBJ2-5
TGTGCCAGCAGATCAGACGGGGGAAAAGAGACCCAGTACTTC
CASRSDGGKETQYF
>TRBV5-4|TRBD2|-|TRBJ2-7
TGTGCCAGCAGCCCGGGACTAGCGGGAGCCTCCTACGAGCAGTACTTC
CASSPGLAGASYEQYF
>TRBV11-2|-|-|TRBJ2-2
TGTGCCAGCAGCTTAATCCGTGGGAAACTGAACACCGGGGAGCTGTTTTTT
CASSLIRGKLNTGELFF
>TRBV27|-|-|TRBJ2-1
TGTGCCAGCAGCACCCAGGGTCTAGGCTCCTACAATGAGCAGTTCTTC
CASSTQGLGSYNEQFF
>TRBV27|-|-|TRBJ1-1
TGTGCCAGCAGTATGATTGTGAACACTGAAGCTTTCTTT
CASSMIVNTEAFF
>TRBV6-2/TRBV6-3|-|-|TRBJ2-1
TGTGCCAGCAGTTACTCATACTCTACCTCCTACAATGAGCAGTTCTTC
CASSYSYSTSYNEQFF
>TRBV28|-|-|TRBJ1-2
TGTGCCAGCAGTCACCCGGGAAGTTATGGCTACACCTTC
CASSHPGSYGYTF
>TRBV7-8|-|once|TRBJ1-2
TGTGCCAGCAGCTTAGGCGTCGGGCAGGGGAGGGGGTATGGCTACACCTTC
CASSLGVGQGRGYGYTF
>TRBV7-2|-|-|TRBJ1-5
TGTGCCAGCAGCTTCCGGACAGATAGCAATCAGCCCCAGCATTTT
CASSFRTDSNQPQHF
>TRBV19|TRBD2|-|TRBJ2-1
TGTGCCAGTAGCCGGAGGGATAGCGGGCTCTCCTACAATGAGCAGTTCTTC
CASSRRDSGLSYNEQFF
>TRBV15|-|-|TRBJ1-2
TGTGCCACCAGCAGAGAACCAAGGGACTATGGCTACACCTTC
CATSREPRDYGYTF
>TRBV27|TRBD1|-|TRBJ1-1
TGTGCCAGCAGTTTATGGGGCTACAGGGGCGACACTGAAGCTTTCTTT
CASSLWGYRGDTEAFF
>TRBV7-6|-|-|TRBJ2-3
TGTGCCAGCAGCCCAACGGATACGGATACGCAGTATTTT
CASSPTDTDTQYF
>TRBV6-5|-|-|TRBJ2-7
TGTGCCAGCAGTTACTCGAGACAAAGCCCCTACGAGCAGTACTTC
CASSYSRQSPYEQYF
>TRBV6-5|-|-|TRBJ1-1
TGTGCCAGCAGTTATTACCAGGCTATGAACACTGAAGCTTTCTTT
CASSYYQAMNTEAFF
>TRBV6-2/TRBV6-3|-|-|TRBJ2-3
TGTGCCAGCAGTACCCGTTATGCAGATACGCAGTATTTT
CASSTRYADTQYF
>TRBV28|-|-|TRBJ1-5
TGTGCCAGCCTGACGGGCACCTGGGGCAATCAGCCCCAGCATTTT
CASLTGTWGNQPQHF
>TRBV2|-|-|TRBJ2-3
TGTGCCAGTCGAGGGCTAGACACAGATACGCAGTATTTT
CASRGLDTDTQYF
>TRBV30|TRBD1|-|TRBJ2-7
TGTGCCTGGAGTCCGGGACAGACCTACGAGCAGTACTTC
CAWSPGQTYEQYF
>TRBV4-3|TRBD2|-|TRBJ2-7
TGCGCCAGCAGCCAAGACCTTGGGACTACCAATTACGAGCAGTACTTC
CASSQDLGTTNYEQYF
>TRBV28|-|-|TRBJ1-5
TGTGCCAGCAATGCCGACCGCGATTGGGTCCAGCCCCAGCATTTT
CASNADRDWVQPQHF
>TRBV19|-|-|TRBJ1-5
TGTGCCAGTAGTATAGAAGAAGGAAACCGTCAGCCCCAGCATTTT
CASSIEEGNRQPQHF
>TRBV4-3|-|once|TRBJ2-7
TGCGCCAGCAGCCAAGACGCGGTAGCCCGAAACAACGAGCAGTACTTC
CASSQDAVARNNEQYF
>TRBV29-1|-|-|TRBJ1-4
TGCAGCGTTCTAACTGGACAGTTTTATGAAAAACTGTTTTTT
CSVLTGQFYEKLFF
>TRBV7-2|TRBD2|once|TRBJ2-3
TGTGCCAGCAGCGTCATTAGCGGGGCAACAGATACGCAGTATTTT
CASSVISGATDTQYF
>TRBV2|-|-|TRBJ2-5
TGTGCCAGTGTCCGACTAACTTGGGAGACCCAGTACTTC
CASVRLTWETQYF
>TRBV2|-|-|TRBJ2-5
TGTGCCAGCAGTGGGACAGATCACATCCTCCAAGAGACCCAGTACTTC
CASSGTDHILQETQYF
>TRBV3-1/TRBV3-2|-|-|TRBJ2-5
TGTGCCAGCAGCCCGAGGGACTTCCAAGAGACCCAGTACTTC
CASSPRDFQETQYF
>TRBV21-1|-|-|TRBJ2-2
TGTGCCAGCAGCAAAGAGCGAGCCCCGAGGGGTTCCGGGGAGCTGTTTTTT
CASSKERAPRGSGELFF
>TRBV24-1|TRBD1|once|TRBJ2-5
TGTGCCACCAGTGATCCGGGACAGGGGATCGAGACCCAGTACTTC
CATSDPGQGIETQYF
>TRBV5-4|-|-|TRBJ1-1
TGTGCCAGCAGCTTGGAGACGCGGAACACTGAAGCTTTCTTT
CASSLETRNTEAFF
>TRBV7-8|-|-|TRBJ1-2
TGTGCCAGCAGCCCCCTAAGGGCGCGATATGGCTACACCTTC
CASSPLRARYGYTF
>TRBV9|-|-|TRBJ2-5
TGTGCCAGCAGCGTAGCTGGGCAGGACCAAGAGACCCAGTACTTC
CASSVAGQDQETQYF
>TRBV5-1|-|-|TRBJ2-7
TGCGCCAGCAGCTTGGTCGGGGATTTGGGCTACGAGCAGTACTTC
CASSLVGDLGYEQYF
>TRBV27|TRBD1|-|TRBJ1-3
TGTGCCAGCAGTTACAGGGGGTGGGGAAACACCATATATTTT
CASSYRGWGNTIYF
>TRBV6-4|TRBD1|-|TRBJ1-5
TGTGCCAGCACCGAGCTACTGATGAGGGGACAGGGAAAGGGACAGCCCCAGCATTTT
CASTELLMRGQGKGQPQHF
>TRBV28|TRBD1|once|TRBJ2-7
TGTGCCAGCAGTTCCCGGGACAGGGCTTACGAGCAGTACTTC
CASSSRDRAYEQYF
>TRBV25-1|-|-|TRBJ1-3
TGTGCCAGCAGTGAATCAGGGTGGTCCGGAAACACCATATATTTT
CASSESGWSGNTIYF
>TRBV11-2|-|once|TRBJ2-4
TGTGCCAGCAGCTTAGATAGTATCAAGCGGATCAAAAACATTCAGTACTTC
CASSLDSIKRIKNIQYF
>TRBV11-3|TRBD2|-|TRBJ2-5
TGTGCCAGCAGCCCTGGGACTAGCGGGACGGAGACCCAGTACTTC
CASSPGTSGTETQYF
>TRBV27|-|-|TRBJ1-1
TGTGCCAGCAGTTTTGTAGGGGCGGATACTGAAGCTTTCTTT
CASSFVGADTEAFF
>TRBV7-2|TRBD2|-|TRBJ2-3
TGTGCCAGCAGCCGGTCGGAGCGGAGCGGGGCGGATACGCAGTATTTT
CASSRSERSGADTQYF
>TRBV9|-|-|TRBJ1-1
TGTGCCAGCAGCGTAGGTGCAAATGAGAACACTGAAGCTTTCTTT
CASSVGANENTEAFF
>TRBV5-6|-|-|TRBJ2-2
TGTGCCAGTCAGGGTTTAACCGGGGAGCTGTTTTTT
CASQGLTGELFF
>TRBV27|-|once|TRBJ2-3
TGTGCCAGCAGCCCACCGTCGGGGGTAGGAGCGGGAGATACGCAGTATTTT
CASSPPSGVGAGDTQYF